This entry lists 15 T cell receptor beta chains sequenced from one sample in a study of T cells after posttransplantation cyclophosphamide. The naive gate required viable CD3+CD4+ or CD3+CD8+ cells with CCR7+CD45RA+CD45RO-CD95-CD27+CD28+ phenotype. Method: immunoSEQ multiplex PCR; TCRdb's copy keeps in-frame clones and lacks some. The sample carries roughly 20,000 clones, approximately 98% recorded once. Sequencing was done on a sample of naive CD4+ T cells sorted from PBMCs. The receptors were gathered from a man between 40 and 49 years old in good health, CMV-negative, and a related stem cell transplant donor.

V gene TRBV5-1 combines with J gene TRBJ2-1, with D tentatively TRBD2 (5 bases). The CDR3 is 11 residues long. Germline CDR1 and CDR2: SGHRS and YFSETQ. With 0 bases removed from V and 15 bases from J, the gap between germline ends came to 10 bases. The CDR3 protein is CASSLEETTFF. CDR3 nucleotide sequence: TGCGCCAGCAGCTTGGAAGAGACTACGTTCTTC. Drawing the rest from reference TRBV5-1 and TRBJ2-1, the complete variable domain is KAGVTQTPRYLIKTRGQQVTLSCSPISGHRSVSWYQQTPGQGLQFLFEYFSETQRNKGNFPGRFSGRQFSNSRSEMNVSTLELGDSALYLCASSLEETTFFGPGTRLTVL.

The chain has TRBV6-5 and TRBJ2-1; D is possibly TRBD2 (5 bases). CDR1 and CDR2 from the germline V gene are MNHEY and SVGAGI. This CDR3 comprises 14 residues. V was cut by 0 bases and J by 3 bases, with 6 bases left in between. As DNA, the CDR3 is TGTGCCAGCAGTTACTCGCGGGTCTACAATGAGCAGTTCTTC. Its protein is CASSYSRVYNEQFF.

CDR3 residues: CASSYDRNTEAFF. In DNA form, the CDR3 reads TGTGCCAGCAGCTACGACAGGAACACTGAAGCTTTCTTT. V is TRBV5-4 and J is TRBJ1-1; weak D call: TRBD1 (5 bases). The V gene's germline CDR1 is SGHNT and CDR2 YYREEE (reference sequence). The CDR3 has 13 amino acids. Trimming shortened V by 3 bases and J by 1 base, and 7 bases separated the two germline ends.

The chain links TRBV5-8 to TRBJ1-5; D is unresolved. The CDR3 spans 13 residues. The germline V gene encodes CDR1 SGHTS and CDR2 YDEGEE. V was shortened by 7 bases and J by 0 bases, with 8 bases between the two germline ends. CDR3 residues: CASGQYSNQPQHF. For the CDR3, the DNA is TGTGCCAGCGGCCAGTATAGCAATCAGCCCCAGCATTTT. Filled out from reference TRBV5-8 and TRBJ1-5, the complete variable domain reads EAGVTQSPTHLIKTRGQQATLRCSPISGHTSVYWYQQALGLGLQFLLWYDEGEERNRGNFPPRFSGRQFPNYSSELNVNALELEDSALYLCASGQYSNQPQHFGDGTRLSIL.

This clone was detected once. The genes are TRBV30 and TRBJ2-5, with D unresolved. The germline V gene encodes CDR1 GTSNPN and CDR2 SVGIG (reference sequence). With 4 bases removed from V and 1 base from J, the gap between germline ends came to 4 bases. The CDR3 is 11 residues long. As DNA, the CDR3 is TGTGCCTGGACTACCCAAGAGACCCAGTACTTC. Translation gives CAWTTQETQYF.

The chain recombines TRBV7-9 with TRBJ2-1, with 8 bases that match TRBD2. Per the germline V gene, CDR1 is SEHNR and CDR2 is FQNEAQ (reference sequence). After removal of 5 bases from V and 0 bases from J, the junction contained 6 bases not matched to a gene. CDR3 length: 16 amino acids. As DNA, the CDR3 is TGTGCCAGCAGCCCACTAGCGGAGAGCTCCTACAATGAGCAGTTCTTC. Protein sequence: CASSPLAESSYNEQFF.

The CDR3 nucleotides read TGTGCCTGGAGTGAAAACGGGAGAAAGTATTTT. This sequence encodes CAWSENGRKYF. The chain carries TRBV30 and TRBJ2-3; D may be TRBD2 (6 bases). Germline loops: CDR1 GTSNPN, CDR2 SVGIG (reference sequence). There are 11 residues in the CDR3. Trimming cost V 1 base and J 13 bases, with 12 bases left between them.

The rearrangement uses TRBV4-1 and TRBJ2-6; tentative D call: TRBD2 (5 bases). V was shortened by 4 bases and J by 0 bases, with 16 bases between the two germline ends. Germline V gives CDR1 MGHRA, CDR2 YSYEKL. The CDR3 spans 18 residues. The CDR3 sequence: CASSRLLGESSGANVLTF. CDR3 nucleotides: TGCGCCAGCAGCCGACTCCTTGGGGAGAGCTCTGGGGCCAACGTCCTGACTTTC.

The V call is TRBV18, the J call TRBJ1-1; 7 bases line up with TRBD1. The V segment lost 0 bases and the J segment 0 bases; nucleotides outside the gene matches: 1. The CDR3 contains 15 residues. Per germline, CDR1 KGHSH and CDR2 LQKENI. The CDR3 loop is CASSPPDRMNTEAFF. DNA of the CDR3: TGTGCCAGCTCACCACCGGACAGGATGAACACTGAAGCTTTCTTT.

The table lists this clone with a few counts. This chain uses TRBV7-3 with TRBJ1-1; 9 nucleotides agree with TRBD1. CDR1 is SGHTA and CDR2 is FQGTGA in the germline V gene. Trimming cost V 6 bases and J 4 bases; bases outside gene matches: 9. CDR3 size: 15 residues. The CDR3 region has the DNA TGTGCCAGCAGTTTACCGGGACAGGGCGCCACTGAAGCTTTCTTT. This gives the protein CASSLPGQGATEAFF.

The CDR3, as DNA: TGTGCCCGCTCCGGGACAGGGGGCGACGGGGAGCTGTTTTTT. Its protein product is CARSGTGGDGELFF. The rearrangement uses TRBV7-9 and TRBJ2-2, with 12 bases matching TRBD1. Losses at the gene ends were 11 bases for V and 7 bases for J; bases not matched to a gene: 8. The CDR3 covers 14 residues. The germline V gene has CDR1 SEHNR and CDR2 FQNEAQ (reference sequence).

The CDR3 nucleotides read TGCGCCAGCAGCAAGGGACTAGCGGGAGAGGCGGGCCAAGAGACCCAGTACTTC. Translating it yields CASSKGLAGEAGQETQYF. The chain links TRBV5-1 to TRBJ2-5, with 14 bases fitting TRBD2. This CDR3 contains 18 residues. The germline CDR1 and CDR2 sequences are SGHRS and YFSETQ. Unmatched junction bases numbered 9, after V lost 4 bases and J lost 1 base.

As DNA, the CDR3 is TGTGCCAGCAGTCTCACAAGTACGAGATCTAGCGGGAGGATGGAGAGGGAGCAGTACTTC. This sequence encodes CASSLTSTRSSGRMEREQYF. This chain connects TRBV27 to TRBJ2-7, with 11 bases lining up with TRBD2. Germline V gene lookup returns CDR1 MNHEY and CDR2 SMNVEV (reference sequence). The J segment lost 7 bases and the V segment lost 5 bases, leaving 25 bases of the junction unmatched. The CDR3 consists of 20 residues.

V is TRBV28 and J is TRBJ1-1, with unresolved D. There are 15 residues in the CDR3. With 5 bases removed from V and 1 base from J, the gap between germline ends came to 14 bases. The germline CDR1 and CDR2 sequences are MDHEN and SYDVKM. The CDR3, as DNA: TGTGCCAGCAGTCCCCTTCTCGGGAAGAACACTGAAGCTTTCTTT. This codes for CASSPLLGKNTEAFF.

The chain recombines TRBV2 with TRBJ2-7, with 8 bases aligning to TRBD1. The germline V gene has CDR1 SNHLY and CDR2 FYNNEI. CDR3 length: 16 residues. Trimming took 2 bases from V and 9 from J; bases not matched to a gene: 15. CDR3 DNA sequence: TGTGCCAGCAGTGAATATATGACAGGGGTTGCCTCCGGGCAGTACTTC. Protein sequence: CASSEYMTGVASGQYF. Variable domain in full (rest from reference TRBV2 and TRBJ2-7): EPEVTQTPSHQVTQMGQEVILRCVPISNHLYFYWYRQILGQKVEFLVSFYNNEISEKSEIFDDQFSVERPDGSNFTLKIRSTKLEDSAMYFCASSEYMTGVASGQYFGPGTRLTVT.